The 21 T cell receptor beta chains below were found in one sample sequenced in a study of chemoradiotherapy in HPV16-positive cancers. Clones were sequenced by immunoSEQ multiplex PCR, and TCRdb holds only the in-frame ones, with some missing. Here the sample spans some 10,000 clones, around 86% being singletons. The source material was blood, sampled from a patient who underwent chemoradiotherapy. The receptor source for this set is a human donor with HPV-associated anogenital cancer.

The chain joins TRBV6-1 to TRBJ2-6; D is perhaps TRBD1 (6 bases). CDR1 and CDR2 from the germline V gene are MNHNS and SASEGT. The ends were cut back, 4 bases at V and 4 bases at J, with 11 bases in the middle. This CDR3 has 15 amino acids. CDR3: CASSGQGYGANVLTF. The CDR3 nucleotides are TGTGCCAGCAGTGGCCAGGGGTACGGGGCCAACGTCCTGACTTTC.

This chain joins TRBV10-3 and TRBJ1-5; no firm D call. The CDR3 length is 13 residues. Per the germline V gene, CDR1 is ENHRY and CDR2 is SYGVKD. The V and J ends lost 3 bases and 2 bases respectively, with 5 bases between them. DNA of the CDR3: TGTGCCATCAGTGACGACGGCAATCAGCCCCAGCATTTT. This sequence encodes CAISDDGNQPQHF.

The chain couples TRBV6-6 to TRBJ2-1; D gene unclear. The CDR3 is made up of 11 amino acids. Germline V gives CDR1 MNHNY, CDR2 SVGAGI (reference sequence). V shed 4 bases and J shed 5 bases, with 3 bases lying between them. The CDR3 region has the DNA TGTGCCAGCAGTTGGGACAATGAGCAGTTCTTC. Protein: CASSWDNEQFF.

A single count supports this clone. The J gene is TRBJ2-7, the V gene TRBV4-1; D perhaps matches TRBD2 (5 bases). Trimming stripped 6 bases from V and 0 bases from J, with 18 bases between. This CDR3 region has 16 residues. From germline, CDR1 is MGHRA and CDR2 YSYEKL. The CDR3 DNA reads TGCGCCAGCAGTCGGAGGACGGACTCTTACTCCTACGAGCAGTACTTC. This codes for CASSRRTDSYSYEQYF.

The chain couples TRBV15 to TRBJ2-5; perhaps D is TRBD1 or TRBD2 (5 bases each). This CDR3 is built from 18 residues. The germline V and J ends were trimmed by 0 bases and 1 base, with 18 bases remaining between them. Per germline, CDR1 LNHNV and CDR2 YYDKDF (reference sequence). CDR3 sequence (DNA): TGTGCCACCAGCAGAGATTCATCAGGGACCAACTTCCAAGAGACCCAGTACTTC. It is translated as CATSRDSSGTNFQETQYF. Together with reference TRBV15 and TRBJ2-5, the CDR3 gives the full variable domain: DAMVIQNPRYQVTQFGKPVTLSCSQTLNHNVMYWYQQKSSQAPKLLFHYYDKDFNNEADTPDNFQSRRPNTSFCFLDIRSPGLGDTAMYLCATSRDSSGTNFQETQYFGPGTRLLVL.

The chain joins TRBV13 to TRBJ2-1; 9 nucleotides match TRBD2. Germline V gives CDR1 PRHDT, CDR2 FYEKMQ (reference sequence). This CDR3 has 18 amino acids. The V gene end was trimmed by 11 bases and the J gene end by 3 bases; junction bases not matched to a gene: 20. The CDR3: CAPARGGAGGIIYNEQFF. The CDR3 DNA reads TGTGCCCCTGCTAGGGGGGGCGCGGGGGGGATTATCTACAATGAGCAGTTCTTC.

V usage is TRBV2 and J usage is TRBJ1-2, with D uncertain. The CDR3 totals 15 residues. V was trimmed by 2 bases and J by 1 base, leaving 11 bases between them. CDR1 and CDR2 (germline): SNHLY, FYNNEI. CDR3 in DNA: TGTGCCAGCAGTGAAACGGGGAATGGTAACTATGGCTACACCTTC. Amino acid sequence: CASSETGNGNYGYTF.

J is TRBJ1-3 and V is TRBV7-8; D is possibly TRBD1 (5 bases). The V and J ends lost 5 bases and 4 bases respectively, with 12 bases between them. The CDR3 has 14 residues. The germline V gene has CDR1 SGHVS and CDR2 FQNEAQ. CDR3 loop: CASSLLRDGNTIYF. In DNA, the CDR3 is TGTGCCAGCAGCCTTTTGAGGGACGGAAACACCATATATTTT.

This chain links TRBV9 with TRBJ1-5; no definite D call. Germline V gives CDR1 SGDLS, CDR2 YYNGEE. This CDR3 is built from 15 residues. Trimming pared 3 bases from V and 8 bases from J, leaving 18 bases between. The CDR3 DNA sequence: TGTGCCAGCAGCGCCGGAGCGTTGAGGATGGAGCCCCAGCATTTT. Translated, it gives CASSAGALRMEPQHF.

This clone came up once. This chain uses TRBV27 with TRBJ2-5; 10 bases align to TRBD2. Germline V gene sequence: CDR1 MNHEY, CDR2 SMNVEV (reference sequence). The V and J ends lost 5 bases and 7 bases, in that order; junction bases with no gene match: 16. This CDR3 comprises 17 residues. CDR3 sequence: CASSESTSGVGFGTQYF. CDR3 bases: TGTGCCAGCAGTGAATCCACTAGCGGGGTTGGGTTTGGGACCCAGTACTTC.

This chain joins TRBV30 and TRBJ1-5, with 7 bases identical to TRBD1. The ends lost 3 bases at V and 2 bases at J; junction bases unmatched: 4. The CDR3 contains 14 residues. Germline V gene lookup returns CDR1 GTSNPN and CDR2 SVGIG (reference sequence). The DNA for the CDR3 is TGTGCCTGGAGAAATACAGGGGGCAATCAGCCCCAGCATTTT. The encoded protein is CAWRNTGGNQPQHF.

This rearrangement joins TRBV2 to TRBJ2-3, with 9 bases identical to TRBD2. CDR1 is SNHLY and CDR2 is FYNNEI in the germline V gene. The CDR3 has 12 amino acids. J was trimmed by 10 bases and V by 4 bases; bases with no gene match: 3. CDR3 sequence: CASSVLAGPQYF. For the CDR3, the DNA is TGTGCCAGCAGTGTCCTAGCGGGGCCGCAGTATTTT. Full variable domain (missing parts from reference TRBV2 and TRBJ2-3): EPEVTQTPSHQVTQMGQEVILRCVPISNHLYFYWYRQILGQKVEFLVSFYNNEISEKSEIFDDQFSVERPDGSNFTLKIRSTKLEDSAMYFCASSVLAGPQYFGPGTRLTVL.

V gene TRBV29-1 combines with J gene TRBJ2-7, with D perhaps TRBD1 (5 bases). Trimming left V 1 base short and J 7 bases short, with 14 bases between. Germline values: CDR1 SQVTM, CDR2 ANQGSEA. The CDR3 covers 13 residues. DNA of the CDR3: TGCAGCGTTGAAGCAGGGTCCTACAGGGAGCAGTACTTC. This codes for CSVEAGSYREQYF.

The chain uses TRBV4-1 and TRBJ2-7; 7 bases line up with TRBD1. Germline V lookup: CDR1 MGHRA, CDR2 YSYEKL. J gave up 13 bases and V 0 bases, and 3 bases lay outside the gene matches. The CDR3 is 11 residues long. CDR3 in DNA: TGCGCCAGCAGCCAAGAAGGGGGCCAATACTTC. Translated, it gives CASSQEGGQYF.

This chain links TRBV5-4 with TRBJ1-1; no clear D gene. CDR3 length equals 13 residues. V lost 1 base to trimming and J lost 1 base, with 5 bases between them. The germline V gene encodes CDR1 SGHNT and CDR2 YYREEE (reference sequence). CDR3 sequence: CASSLPGNTEAFF. In DNA form, the CDR3 reads TGTGCCAGCAGCTTGCCCGGGAACACTGAAGCTTTCTTT.

The chain has TRBV27 and TRBJ2-7; D is possibly TRBD2 (7 bases). CDR3 length: 15 residues. Trimming removed 5 bases at V and 0 bases at J, with 14 bases between. Germline values: CDR1 MNHEY, CDR2 SMNVEV (reference sequence). CDR3 protein: CASSLRAGASYEQYF. The CDR3 region has the DNA TGTGCCAGCAGTCTCCGGGCGGGGGCCTCCTACGAGCAGTACTTC.

In this sample, this clone turned up once. This chain links TRBV5-1 with TRBJ2-7; D might be TRBD2 (5 bases). The CDR3 totals 13 residues. Germline CDR1 SGHRS, CDR2 YFSETQ. Trimming removed 1 base from V and 4 bases from J, with 9 bases in between. The CDR3 region has the DNA TGCGCCAGCAGCTTGCCAGGAGGATACGAGCAGTACTTC. Its protein is CASSLPGGYEQYF.

The rearrangement joins TRBV7-6 to TRBJ1-1; D gene uncertain. Germline CDR1 reads SGHVS; CDR2 reads FNYEAQ. This CDR3 is built from 15 residues. Trimming removed 1 base from V and 7 bases from J, with 16 bases in between. CDR3 in DNA: TGTGCCAGCAGCTTAGAGATGGTTGGGCCGCTTGAAGCTTTCTTT. This gives the protein CASSLEMVGPLEAFF.

The chain combines TRBV9 with TRBJ2-7, with D perhaps TRBD2 (5 bases). The CDR3 covers 15 residues. Trimming took off 3 bases at V and 3 bases at J, with 16 bases between the two ends. Germline CDR1 and CDR2: SGDLS and YYNGEE. The CDR3 reads CASSARGAGDYEQYF. The CDR3 coding sequence is TGTGCCAGCAGCGCTCGGGGTGCTGGGGACTACGAGCAGTACTTC.

The chain couples TRBV7-9 to TRBJ2-3; D ambiguous. Germline V CDR1 and CDR2: SEHNR, FQNEAQ (reference sequence). CDR3 size: 14 residues. Trimming cost V 1 base and J 5 bases, with 10 bases left between them. The CDR3, as DNA: TGTGCCAGCAGCTTAGGGCAGAGTGGAGATACGCAGTATTTT. It specifies CASSLGQSGDTQYF.

This chain uses TRBV15 with TRBJ2-5, with D hard to call. The CDR3 loop spans 18 amino acids. The germline V gene encodes CDR1 LNHNV and CDR2 YYDKDF (reference sequence). The ends were cut back, 0 bases at V and 5 bases at J, with 22 bases in the middle. CDR3 nucleotide sequence: TGTGCCACCAGCAGAGACCCTGCAGGCGAGTTAATTCCGGAGACCCAGTACTTC. Translated, it gives CATSRDPAGELIPETQYF.